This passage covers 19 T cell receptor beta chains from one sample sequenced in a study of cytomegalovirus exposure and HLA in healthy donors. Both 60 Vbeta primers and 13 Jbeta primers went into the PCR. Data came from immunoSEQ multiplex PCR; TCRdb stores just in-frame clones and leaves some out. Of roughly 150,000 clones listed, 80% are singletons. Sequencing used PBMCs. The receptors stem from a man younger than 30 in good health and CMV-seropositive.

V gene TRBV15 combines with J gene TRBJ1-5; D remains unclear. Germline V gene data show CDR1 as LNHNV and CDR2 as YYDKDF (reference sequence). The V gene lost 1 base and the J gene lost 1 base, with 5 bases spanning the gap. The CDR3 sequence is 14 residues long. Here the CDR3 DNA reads TGTGCCACCAGCAGAGGGCAAAGCAATCAGCCCCAGCATTTT. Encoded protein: CATSRGQSNQPQHF.

The CDR3 bases are TGTGCCAGCAGCTTAGTGGACAGGGGTGGCTACACCTTC. Protein sequence: CASSLVDRGGYTF. The chain employs TRBV7-9 and TRBJ1-2; 9 nucleotides match TRBD1. The CDR3 consists of 13 residues. Germline V gives CDR1 SEHNR, CDR2 FQNEAQ (reference sequence). Trimming at V came to 1 base and at J to 7 bases, leaving 1 base not matched to a gene.

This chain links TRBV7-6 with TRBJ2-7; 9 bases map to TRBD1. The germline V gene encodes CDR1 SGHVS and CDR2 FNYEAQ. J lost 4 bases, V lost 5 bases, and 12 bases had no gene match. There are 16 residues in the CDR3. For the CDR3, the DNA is TGTGCCAGCAGCAAAGATCCGGGACAGGGAGCTTACGAGCAGTACTTC. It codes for CASSKDPGQGAYEQYF.

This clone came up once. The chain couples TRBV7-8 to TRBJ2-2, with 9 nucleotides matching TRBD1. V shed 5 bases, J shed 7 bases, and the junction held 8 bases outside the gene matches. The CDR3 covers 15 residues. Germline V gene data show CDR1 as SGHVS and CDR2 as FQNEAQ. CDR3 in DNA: TGTGCCAGCAGCCCCGGGACAGGGTTCGGCGGGGAGCTGTTTTTT. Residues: CASSPGTGFGGELFF.

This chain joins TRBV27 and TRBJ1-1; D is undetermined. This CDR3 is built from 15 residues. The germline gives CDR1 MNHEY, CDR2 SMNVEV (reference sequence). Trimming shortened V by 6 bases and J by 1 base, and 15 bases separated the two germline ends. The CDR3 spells CASSPGGRSNTEAFF. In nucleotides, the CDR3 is TGTGCCAGCAGCCCGGGCGGGCGGTCGAACACTGAAGCTTTCTTT.

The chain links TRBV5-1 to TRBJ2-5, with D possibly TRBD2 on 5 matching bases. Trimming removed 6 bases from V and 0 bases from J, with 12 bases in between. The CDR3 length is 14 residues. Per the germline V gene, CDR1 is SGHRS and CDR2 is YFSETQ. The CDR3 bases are TGCGCCAGCACCCCTGGGCGGGACCAAGAGACCCAGTACTTC. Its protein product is CASTPGRDQETQYF.

CDR3 residues: CASSPGQEMNTEAFF. The CDR3 coding sequence is TGTGCCAGCAGTCCGGGACAGGAAATGAACACTGAAGCTTTCTTT. The chain combines TRBV27 with TRBJ1-1, with 8 bases identical to TRBD1. V was clipped by 5 bases and J by 0 bases; unmatched bases: 5. This CDR3 has 15 amino acids. Germline CDR1 and CDR2: MNHEY and SMNVEV (reference sequence).

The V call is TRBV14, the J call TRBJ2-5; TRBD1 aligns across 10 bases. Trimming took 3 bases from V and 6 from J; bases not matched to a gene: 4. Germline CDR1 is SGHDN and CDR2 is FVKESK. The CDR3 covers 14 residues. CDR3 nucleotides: TGTGCCAGCAGCCACCGGGACAGGGGACAGACCCAGTACTTC. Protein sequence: CASSHRDRGQTQYF.

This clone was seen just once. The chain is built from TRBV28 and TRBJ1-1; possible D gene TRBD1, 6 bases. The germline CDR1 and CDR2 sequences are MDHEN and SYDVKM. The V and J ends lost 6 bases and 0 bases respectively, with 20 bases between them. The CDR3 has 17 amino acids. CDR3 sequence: CASRARGGRTMNTEAFF. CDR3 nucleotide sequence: TGTGCCAGCAGGGCGAGGGGGGGGCGGACCATGAACACTGAAGCTTTCTTT.

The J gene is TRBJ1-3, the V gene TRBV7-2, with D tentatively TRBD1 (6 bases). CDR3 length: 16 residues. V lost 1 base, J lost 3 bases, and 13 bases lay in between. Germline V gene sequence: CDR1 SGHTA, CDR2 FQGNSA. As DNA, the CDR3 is TGTGCCAGCAGCTTAGATACAGGGCATAATGGAAACACCATATATTTT. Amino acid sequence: CASSLDTGHNGNTIYF. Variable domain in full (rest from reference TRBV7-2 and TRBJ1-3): GAGVSQSPSNKVTEKGKDVELRCDPISGHTALYWYRQSLGQGLEFLIYFQGNSAPDKSGLPSDRFSAERTGGSVSTLTIQRTQQEDSAVYLCASSLDTGHNGNTIYFGEGSWLTVV.

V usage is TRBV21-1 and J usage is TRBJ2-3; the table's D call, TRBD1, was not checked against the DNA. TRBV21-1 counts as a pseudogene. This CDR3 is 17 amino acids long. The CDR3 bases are TGTGCCAGCAGCCCCGTTAGTGGGGGACAAGGCACAGATACGCAGTATTTT. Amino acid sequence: CASSPVSGGQGTDTQYF.

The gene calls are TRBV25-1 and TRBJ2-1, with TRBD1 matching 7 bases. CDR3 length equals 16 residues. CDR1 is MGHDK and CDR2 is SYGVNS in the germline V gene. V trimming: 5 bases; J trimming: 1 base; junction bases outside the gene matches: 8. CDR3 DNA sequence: TGTGCCAGCAGTCGACAGGGTAAGGCTTCCTACAATGAGCAGTTCTTC. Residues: CASSRQGKASYNEQFF.

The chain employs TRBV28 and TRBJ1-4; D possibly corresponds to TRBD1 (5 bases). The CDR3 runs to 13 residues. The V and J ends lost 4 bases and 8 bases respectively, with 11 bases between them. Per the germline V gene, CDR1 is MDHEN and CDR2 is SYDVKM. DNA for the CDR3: TGTGCCAGCAGTTCCAGGGATTCGGAAAAACTGTTTTTT. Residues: CASSSRDSEKLFF.

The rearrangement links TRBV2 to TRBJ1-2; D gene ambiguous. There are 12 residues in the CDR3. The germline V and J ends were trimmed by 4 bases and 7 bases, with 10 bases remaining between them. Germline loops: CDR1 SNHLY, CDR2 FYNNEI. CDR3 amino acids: CASSGQSRGYTF. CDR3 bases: TGTGCCAGCAGTGGCCAGTCTCGTGGCTACACCTTC.

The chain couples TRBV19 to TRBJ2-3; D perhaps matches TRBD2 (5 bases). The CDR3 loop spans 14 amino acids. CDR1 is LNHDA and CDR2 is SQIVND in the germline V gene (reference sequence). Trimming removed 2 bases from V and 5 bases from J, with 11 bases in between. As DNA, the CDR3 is TGTGCCAGTAGTATACAACCCGAGGGAGATACGCAGTATTTT. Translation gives CASSIQPEGDTQYF.

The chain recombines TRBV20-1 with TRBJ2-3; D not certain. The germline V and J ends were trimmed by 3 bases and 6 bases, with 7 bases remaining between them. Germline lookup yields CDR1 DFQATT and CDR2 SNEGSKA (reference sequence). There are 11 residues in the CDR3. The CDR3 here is CSARAGDTQYF. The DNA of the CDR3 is TGCAGTGCTAGGGCCGGGGATACGCAGTATTTT.

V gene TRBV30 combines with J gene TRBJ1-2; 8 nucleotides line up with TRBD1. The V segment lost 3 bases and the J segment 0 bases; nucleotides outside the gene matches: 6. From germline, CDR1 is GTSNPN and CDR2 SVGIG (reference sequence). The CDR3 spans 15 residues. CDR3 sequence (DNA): TGTGCCTGGAGCTCCGACAGGGGTACTAACTATGGCTACACCTTC. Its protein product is CAWSSDRGTNYGYTF.

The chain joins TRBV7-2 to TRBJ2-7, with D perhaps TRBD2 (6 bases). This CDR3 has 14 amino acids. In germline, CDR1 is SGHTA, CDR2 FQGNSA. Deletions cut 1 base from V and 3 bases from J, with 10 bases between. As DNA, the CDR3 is TGTGCCAGCAGCTTAGGAGCGGGTCTCTACGAGCAGTACTTC. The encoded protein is CASSLGAGLYEQYF. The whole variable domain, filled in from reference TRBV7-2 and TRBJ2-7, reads GAGVSQSPSNKVTEKGKDVELRCDPISGHTALYWYRQSLGQGLEFLIYFQGNSAPDKSGLPSDRFSAERTGGSVSTLTIQRTQQEDSAVYLCASSLGAGLYEQYFGPGTRLTVT.

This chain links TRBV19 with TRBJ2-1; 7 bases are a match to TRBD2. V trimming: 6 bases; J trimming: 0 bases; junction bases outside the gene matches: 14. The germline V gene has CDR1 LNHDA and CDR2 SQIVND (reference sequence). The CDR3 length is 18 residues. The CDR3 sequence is CASRSGLVHLSSYNEQFF. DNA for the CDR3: TGTGCCAGTAGATCCGGACTAGTGCACTTGAGCTCCTACAATGAGCAGTTCTTC.